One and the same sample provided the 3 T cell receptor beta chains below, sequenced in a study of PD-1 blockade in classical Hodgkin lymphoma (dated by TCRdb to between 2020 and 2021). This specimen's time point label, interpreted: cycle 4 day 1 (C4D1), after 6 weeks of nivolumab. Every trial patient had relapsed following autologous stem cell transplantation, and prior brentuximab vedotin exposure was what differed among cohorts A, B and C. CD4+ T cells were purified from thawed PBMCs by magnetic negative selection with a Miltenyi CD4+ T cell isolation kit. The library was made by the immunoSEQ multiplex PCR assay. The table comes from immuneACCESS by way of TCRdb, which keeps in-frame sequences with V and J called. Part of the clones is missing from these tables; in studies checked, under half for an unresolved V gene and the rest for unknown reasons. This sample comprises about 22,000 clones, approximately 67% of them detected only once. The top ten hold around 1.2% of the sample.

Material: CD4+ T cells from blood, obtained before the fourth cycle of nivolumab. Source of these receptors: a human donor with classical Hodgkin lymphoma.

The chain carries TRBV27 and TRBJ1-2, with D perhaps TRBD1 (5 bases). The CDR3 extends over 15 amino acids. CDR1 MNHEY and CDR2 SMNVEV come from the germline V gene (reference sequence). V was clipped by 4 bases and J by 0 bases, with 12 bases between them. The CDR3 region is CASSSRGEANYGYTF. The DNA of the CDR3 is TGTGCCAGCAGTTCCCGGGGCGAAGCTAACTATGGCTACACCTTC.

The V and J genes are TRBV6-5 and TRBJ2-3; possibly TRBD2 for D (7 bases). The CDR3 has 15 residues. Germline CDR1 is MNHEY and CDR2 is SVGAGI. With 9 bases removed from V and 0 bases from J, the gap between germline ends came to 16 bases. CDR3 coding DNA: TGTGCCAGTAGGGGTGCGGGGGCCAGCACAGATACGCAGTATTTT. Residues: CASRGAGASTDTQYF.

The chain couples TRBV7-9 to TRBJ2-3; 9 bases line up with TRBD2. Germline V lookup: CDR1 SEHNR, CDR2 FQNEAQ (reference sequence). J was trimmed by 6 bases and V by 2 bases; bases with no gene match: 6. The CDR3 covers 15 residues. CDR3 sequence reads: CASSLSSGGRDTQYF. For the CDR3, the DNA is TGTGCCAGCAGCTTAAGTAGCGGGGGCAGGGATACGCAGTATTTT.